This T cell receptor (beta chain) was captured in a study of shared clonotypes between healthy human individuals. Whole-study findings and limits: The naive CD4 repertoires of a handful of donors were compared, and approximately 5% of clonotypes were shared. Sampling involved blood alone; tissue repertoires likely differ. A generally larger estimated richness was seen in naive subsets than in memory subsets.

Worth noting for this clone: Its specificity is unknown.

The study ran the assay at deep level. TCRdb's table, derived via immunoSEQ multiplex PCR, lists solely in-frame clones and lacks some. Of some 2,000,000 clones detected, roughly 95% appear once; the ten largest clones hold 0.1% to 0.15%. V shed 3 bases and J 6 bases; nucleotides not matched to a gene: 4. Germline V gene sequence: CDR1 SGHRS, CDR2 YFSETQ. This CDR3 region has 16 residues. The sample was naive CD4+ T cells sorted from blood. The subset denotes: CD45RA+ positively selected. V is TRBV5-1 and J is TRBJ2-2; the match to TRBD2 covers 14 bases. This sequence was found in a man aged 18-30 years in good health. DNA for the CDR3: TGCGCCAGCAGCTGGGGACTAGCGGGAGTGGCCGGGGAGCTGTTTTTT. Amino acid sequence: CASSWGLAGVAGELFF. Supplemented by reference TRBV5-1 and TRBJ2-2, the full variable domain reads KAGVTQTPRYLIKTRGQQVTLSCSPISGHRSVSWYQQTPGQGLQFLFEYFSETQRNKGNFPGRFSGRQFSNSRSEMNVSTLELGDSALYLCASSWGLAGVAGELFFGEGSRLTVL.